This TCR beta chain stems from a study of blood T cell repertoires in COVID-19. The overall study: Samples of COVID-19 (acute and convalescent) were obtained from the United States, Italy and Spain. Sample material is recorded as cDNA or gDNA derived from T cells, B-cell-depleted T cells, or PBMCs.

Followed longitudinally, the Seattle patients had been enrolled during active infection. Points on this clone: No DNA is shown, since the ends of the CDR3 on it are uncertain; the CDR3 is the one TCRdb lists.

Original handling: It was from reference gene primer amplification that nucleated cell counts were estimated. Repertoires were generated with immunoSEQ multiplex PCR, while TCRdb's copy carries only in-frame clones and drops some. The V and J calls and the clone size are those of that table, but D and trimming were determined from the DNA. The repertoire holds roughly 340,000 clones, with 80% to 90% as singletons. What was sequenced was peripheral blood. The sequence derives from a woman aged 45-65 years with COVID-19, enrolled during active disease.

CDR3 in amino acids: CASSQEGWTGFFGDNNSPLHF. The chain employs TRBV4-2 and TRBJ1-6; the table assigns TRBD1, which was not confirmed against the DNA. The CDR3 spans 21 residues, counting both ends. CDR1 LGHNA and CDR2 YNFKEQ come from the germline V gene.